This TCR beta chain derives from a study of monozygotic twins with inflammatory bowel disease. Broader study findings: Healthy co-twins exceeded IBD patients in TCRbeta diversity as measured by inverse Simpson. Patient-to-patient differences in immunosuppressive treatment may have added variability to the repertoires.

cDNA was made in eight separate reactions per sample. TCRdb reanalyzed the 5' RACE reads and collapses them to one entry per CDR3 protein, without DNA. There are fewer than 200,000 distinct CDR3 sequences in the sample, with 2.8% held by the top ten. The CDR3 runs to 16 residues. Germline V gene sequence: CDR1 SGHVS, CDR2 FNYEAQ. Notes on this clonotype: What it recognizes is unknown.

The chain uses TRBV7-6 and TRBJ2-3; checking the TCRdb D call of TRBD1 is not possible without DNA. Sequenced sample: blood. The TCR was taken from a human donor with ulcerative colitis or Crohn's disease, or a healthy co-twin of an affected twin (not recorded which). The CDR3 here is CASSAGTAPSMDTQYF.